The 13 T cell receptor beta chains listed next were all sequenced from one sample in a study of blood T cell repertoires in COVID-19. Data came from immunoSEQ multiplex PCR; TCRdb stores just in-frame clones and leaves some out. This repertoire shows about 480,000 clones, around nine tenths found once; its top ten account for around 8%. The sample was PBMCs or T cells enriched from blood (not recorded which). These receptors were taken from a woman aged 55 to 70 who had recovered from COVID-19.

V gene TRBV21-1 combines with J gene TRBJ2-1; the table gives TRBD2 as D, unverified against the DNA. TRBV21-1 is annotated as a pseudogene. The CDR3 is 15 amino acids. The CDR3, as DNA: TGTGCCAGCAGCAAAGAAACTAGCGGTTACAATGAGCAGTTCTTC. Translating it yields CASSKETSGYNEQFF.

This chain connects TRBV5-1 to TRBJ2-1; 13 nucleotides match TRBD2. Germline V gives CDR1 SGHRS, CDR2 YFSETQ. Trimming took 4 bases from V and 9 from J; bases not matched to a gene: 13. CDR3 size: 17 residues. The CDR3 DNA follows: TGCGCCAGCAGCAGCACCGTAACTAGCGGGGGGGCGACTGAGCAGTTCTTC. This codes for CASSSTVTSGGATEQFF.

The chain employs TRBV2 and TRBJ2-2; 7 bases match TRBD2. CDR3 length: 15 residues. The germline V gene encodes CDR1 SNHLY and CDR2 FYNNEI. The trim removed 6 bases at V and 6 bases at J, leaving 10 bases unmatched. The CDR3 region is CASRDRLATSGELFF. The CDR3 nucleotides are TGTGCCAGCAGAGACCGACTAGCTACCTCCGGGGAGCTGTTTTTT. Filled out from reference TRBV2 and TRBJ2-2, the complete variable domain reads EPEVTQTPSHQVTQMGQEVILRCVPISNHLYFYWYRQILGQKVEFLVSFYNNEISEKSEIFDDQFSVERPDGSNFTLKIRSTKLEDSAMYFCASRDRLATSGELFFGEGSRLTVL.

The J gene is TRBJ1-5, the V gene TRBV6-2 or TRBV6-3, with D possibly matching TRBD1 (6 bases). The CDR3 contains 18 residues. Germline V gene sequence: CDR1 MNHEY, CDR2 SVGEGT. Between the trimmed V and J ends, which lost 0 bases and 3 bases, there was a span of 18 bases. The CDR3 protein is CASSYSMGAGGPNQPQHF. CDR3 sequence (DNA): TGTGCCAGCAGTTACTCGATGGGGGCCGGGGGGCCCAATCAGCCCCAGCATTTT.

Here the CDR3 reads CASSPQAGGPTQELFF. The CDR3 nucleotides read TGTGCCAGCAGCCCCCAAGCGGGGGGACCTACTCAGGAGCTGTTTTTT. This rearrangement joins TRBV3-1 (or the pseudogene TRBV3-2) to TRBJ2-2; 9 positions match TRBD2. Germline CDR1 is LGHDT and CDR2 is YNNKEL (reference sequence). Losses at the gene ends were 4 bases for V and 10 bases for J; bases not matched to a gene: 13. CDR3 size: 16 residues.

The V and J genes are TRBV5-1 and TRBJ2-6; TRBD2 agrees at 9 bases. CDR1 is SGHRS and CDR2 is YFSETQ in the germline V gene. V was pared by 3 bases and J by 0 bases, with 13 bases of the junction left unmatched. The CDR3 contains 20 residues. CDR3 nucleotide sequence: TGCGCCAGCAGCTCGCTGGGTAGCGGGGGTGACATCTCTGGGGCCAACGTCCTGACTTTC. Translating it yields CASSSLGSGGDISGANVLTF.

The chain couples TRBV5-4 to TRBJ2-3; 11 bases match TRBD1. Looked up from germline, CDR1 is SGHNT and CDR2 is YYREEE (reference sequence). CDR3 length: 15 amino acids. With V trimmed by 1 base and J by 4 bases, 2 bases remained unmatched. The chain's CDR3 is CASSLWTGGADTQYF. The CDR3 DNA follows: TGTGCCAGCAGCTTGTGGACAGGGGGCGCAGATACGCAGTATTTT. Full variable domain (rest looked up from reference TRBV5-4 and TRBJ2-3): ETGVTQSPTHLIKTRGQQVTLRCSSQSGHNTVSWYQQALGQGPQFIFQYYREEENGRGNFPPRFSGLQFPNYSSELNVNALELDDSALYLCASSLWTGGADTQYFGPGTRLTVL.

The chain has TRBV11-2 and TRBJ2-2, with 13 bases aligning to TRBD2. V gave up 5 bases and J gave up 7 bases; unmatched junction bases: 4. CDR3 length: 15 amino acids. The V gene's germline CDR1 is SGHAT and CDR2 FQNNGV. The CDR3, as DNA: TGTGCCAGCAGCCCCCGGACTAGCGGGGGCGGGGAGCTGTTTTTT. Its translation is CASSPRTSGGGELFF.

This clone was observed a single time. The gene calls are TRBV19 and TRBJ1-1, with 8 nucleotides matching TRBD1. The CDR3 has 13 amino acids. Per the germline V gene, CDR1 is LNHDA and CDR2 is SQIVND (reference sequence). Trimming at V came to 6 bases and at J to 5 bases, leaving 5 bases not matched to a gene. In DNA form, the CDR3 reads TGTGCCAGTAGCCACAGGGGGGATACTGAAGCTTTCTTT. Translating gives CASSHRGDTEAFF. Looking up the rest from reference TRBV19 and TRBJ1-1 gives the full variable domain: DGGITQSPKYLFRKEGQNVTLSCEQNLNHDAMYWYRQDPGQGLRLIYYSQIVNDFQKGDIAEGYSVSREKKESFPLTVTSAQKNPTAFYLCASSHRGDTEAFFGQGTRLTVV.

This clone has a handful of counts. The chain combines TRBV4-2 with TRBJ1-2; D remains ambiguous. The V end lost 0 bases, the J end lost 0 bases, and 11 bases lay between the germline ends. Germline CDR1 and CDR2: LGHNA and YNFKEQ. The CDR3 is 16 residues long. The CDR3 region is CASSQDITLANYGYTF. The DNA for the CDR3 is TGTGCCAGCAGCCAAGATATAACTCTAGCTAACTATGGCTACACCTTC.

This clone was detected once. Other DNA sequences in this specimen translate into the identical CDR3. The rearrangement joins TRBV12-5 to TRBJ1-6, with D unresolved. Looked up from germline, CDR1 is LGHNT and CDR2 is FRNRAP. The V gene lost 1 base and the J gene lost 7 bases, with 5 bases spanning the gap. The CDR3 is 13 residues long. CDR3 amino acids: CASGLAENSPLHF. Written as DNA, the CDR3 is TGTGCTAGTGGTTTGGCTGAGAATTCACCCCTCCACTTT.

This chain connects TRBV5-1 to TRBJ2-3, with TRBD2 matching 12 bases. Trimming cost V 2 bases and J 4 bases; bases outside gene matches: 11. CDR1 is SGHRS, CDR2 YFSETQ, per germline. CDR3 length: 18 amino acids. This CDR3 is CASSFRLGLAGGADTQYF. In DNA, the CDR3 is TGCGCCAGCAGCTTCCGCCTGGGACTAGCGGGCGGAGCAGATACGCAGTATTTT.

The V gene is TRBV29-1, the J gene TRBJ2-3, with 8 bases fitting TRBD2. Germline CDR1 SQVTM, CDR2 ANQGSEA. The CDR3 extends over 15 amino acids. Trimming cost V 4 bases and J 3 bases; bases outside gene matches: 9. This chain's CDR3 is CSVGGLSGGTDTQYF. The CDR3, as DNA: TGCAGCGTTGGGGGACTCAGCGGGGGAACAGATACGCAGTATTTT.